Listed below are T cell receptor beta chains from one sample, sequenced in a study of blood T cells in healthy people across ages. Each CDR3 protein gets one entry after TCRdb re-called the 5' RACE reads with MiXCR. The data contain about 1.5 million distinct CDR3 sequences, roughly 43% of them singletons. Source material: blood. These TCRs come from a woman younger than 30 in good health. Both conserved end residues are part of each CDR3. Fields, in order: CDR3 protein, V gene, D gene, J gene. A D gene is named only where the DNA matches it firmly.

cdr3_aa: CASSQGRLAGVSDEQFF
v_call: TRBV4-3
d_call: TRBD2
j_call: TRBJ2-1

cdr3_aa: CASSLGSGGRDEQFF
v_call: TRBV11-2
d_call: TRBD1
j_call: TRBJ2-1

cdr3_aa: CAWSVGANQQHF
v_call: TRBV30
d_call: .
j_call: TRBJ1-5

cdr3_aa: CASSPLGQLGGYTF
v_call: TRBV2
d_call: .
j_call: TRBJ1-2

cdr3_aa: CASSFRTSRSNEQYF
v_call: TRBV7-9
d_call: TRBD2
j_call: .

cdr3_aa: CSFRRAGGPQETQYF
v_call: TRBV20-1
d_call: TRBD2
j_call: TRBJ2-5

cdr3_aa: CASSFLAGYTDTQYF
v_call: TRBV11-2
d_call: TRBD2
j_call: TRBJ2-3

cdr3_aa: CSVEWLTSGRTYNDQFF
v_call: TRBV29-1
d_call: TRBD2
j_call: TRBJ2-1

cdr3_aa: CAIRPTGDTEAFF
v_call: TRBV10-3
d_call: .
j_call: TRBJ1-1

cdr3_aa: CASRKTGGKNEQYF
v_call: TRBV7-2
d_call: TRBD1
j_call: TRBJ2-7

cdr3_aa: CATNQDPTVAQYF
v_call: TRBV10-1
d_call: .
j_call: TRBJ2-3

cdr3_aa: CASSLLVGGGSSYNEQFF
v_call: TRBV4-1
d_call: .
j_call: TRBJ2-1

cdr3_aa: CASSHGRANEQYF
v_call: TRBV4-1
d_call: .
j_call: TRBJ2-7

cdr3_aa: CASSSRGFGELFF
v_call: TRBV7-2
d_call: TRBD1
j_call: TRBJ2-2

cdr3_aa: CASSVDRGAYEQYF
v_call: TRBV5-1
d_call: TRBD1
j_call: TRBJ2-7

cdr3_aa: CSVNDWERETQYF
v_call: TRBV29-1
d_call: .
j_call: .

cdr3_aa: CASSLDWTGAQEELFF
v_call: TRBV7-2
d_call: TRBD1
j_call: TRBJ2-2

cdr3_aa: CASSQVMRNSPLHF
v_call: TRBV3-1
d_call: .
j_call: TRBJ1-6

cdr3_aa: CASSLEGTRYEQYF
v_call: TRBV7-9
d_call: .
j_call: TRBJ2-7

cdr3_aa: CASKGAGSSYNEQFF
v_call: TRBV2
d_call: TRBD2
j_call: TRBJ2-1

cdr3_aa: CAISLGDDSFGNEQFF
v_call: TRBV12-3/TRBV12-4
d_call: .
j_call: TRBJ2-1

cdr3_aa: CASSWGWGSYNEQFF
v_call: TRBV5-1
d_call: .
j_call: TRBJ2-1

cdr3_aa: CASRTGAREQYF
v_call: TRBV6-2/TRBV6-3
d_call: TRBD1
j_call: TRBJ2-4

cdr3_aa: CASSERDFYLGYEQYF
v_call: TRBV10-2
d_call: .
j_call: TRBJ2-7

cdr3_aa: CSAMLRDRGFQETQYF
v_call: TRBV20-1
d_call: TRBD1
j_call: TRBJ2-5

cdr3_aa: CASSPLRDSYGYTF
v_call: TRBV18
d_call: TRBD1
j_call: TRBJ1-2

cdr3_aa: CSADEAGGYQETQYF
v_call: TRBV29-1
d_call: TRBD2
j_call: TRBJ2-5

cdr3_aa: CASGSLSSYEQYF
v_call: TRBV27
d_call: .
j_call: TRBJ2-7

cdr3_aa: CASSSTGPLDGTIYF
v_call: TRBV4-2
d_call: .
j_call: TRBJ1-3

cdr3_aa: CASSGTGGSQPQHF
v_call: TRBV4-1
d_call: TRBD1
j_call: TRBJ1-5

cdr3_aa: CASSIGGYDNNEQFF
v_call: TRBV19
d_call: .
j_call: TRBJ2-1

cdr3_aa: CSSGEANYGYTF
v_call: TRBV29-1
d_call: .
j_call: TRBJ1-2

cdr3_aa: CATGKTVNTGELFF
v_call: TRBV24-1
d_call: .
j_call: TRBJ2-2

cdr3_aa: CASSFIAGAYEQYF
v_call: TRBV27
d_call: TRBD2
j_call: TRBJ2-7

cdr3_aa: CASSPAGGRGSNQPQHF
v_call: TRBV6-1
d_call: TRBD1
j_call: TRBJ1-5

cdr3_aa: CASSGLTGTEREKLFF
v_call: TRBV7-9
d_call: TRBD1
j_call: TRBJ1-4

cdr3_aa: CASSLGPSGYSNEQFF
v_call: TRBV7-8
d_call: TRBD2
j_call: TRBJ2-1

cdr3_aa: CSARDPGGHEQYF
v_call: TRBV20-1
d_call: .
j_call: TRBJ2-7

cdr3_aa: CASSRVTVGTEAFF
v_call: TRBV4-1
d_call: .
j_call: TRBJ1-1

cdr3_aa: CASAPSPDTQYF
v_call: TRBV6-6
d_call: .
j_call: TRBJ2-3

cdr3_aa: CASSLDIGLAGNEQFF
v_call: TRBV13
d_call: TRBD2
j_call: TRBJ2-1

cdr3_aa: CASSLGGAQQYF
v_call: TRBV5-1
d_call: TRBD1
j_call: TRBJ2-5

cdr3_aa: CASSDSRAGEQFF
v_call: TRBV6-5
d_call: .
j_call: TRBJ2-1

cdr3_aa: CASSRSRDRGYEQYF
v_call: TRBV12-3/TRBV12-4
d_call: TRBD1
j_call: TRBJ2-7

cdr3_aa: CASSSGVGDAFYEQYF
v_call: TRBV2
d_call: .
j_call: TRBJ2-7